Included here is one T cell receptor (beta chain) sequence, with context. Its cognate antigen has yet to be identified. Base qualities are not recorded, but no much larger clone differs from it by a single base. This entry belongs to a study of blood T cell repertoires in COVID-19 (dated by TCRdb to the early 2020s). Turning to the overall study: Samples from collaborators originated in the United States, Italy and Spain and spanned both the acute and convalescent phases of COVID-19. The prospective study material was composed of cDNA or gDNA derived from T cells, B-cell-depleted T cells, or PBMCs. Subjects who had been exposed to COVID-19, were actively infected with it, or had recovered from it provided the deeply sampled blood TCRbeta repertoires that made up the dataset. The repertoires were released in a freely available public database meant as a resource for research on the immune response to SARS-CoV-2. Samples were obtained from the ongoing ImmuneRACE study (first 160 participants) and from approximately 1,200 subjects provided by 6 global collaborators. Sample metadata almost always included a de-identified subject ID, COVID-19 status, age in years and sex. Where HLA class I and class II types were available, the types were taken from metadata supplied by the sample provider, not from assay-based typing. Overall study results and their limits: The amount of clinical and demographic metadata varied by source and participant and was provided uncurated.

The junction shows trimming of 3 bases on V and 3 bases on J, plus 15 bases between the germline ends. The CDR3 has 15 amino acids, counting the end cysteine and phenylalanine. Only the CDR3 region is kept as DNA, spanning 45 bases read in frame from base 1. At one collaborating source in Seattle, patients were enrolled during active infection and were followed longitudinally through the course of disease. Each collaborating institution followed its own protocols to collect whole blood in K2EDTA tubes. For TCRbeta analysis, collaborators shipped samples as frozen whole blood, isolated PBMCs, or DNA extracted from either of those sample types. TCRbeta CDR3 regions were amplified from genomic DNA using the immunoSEQ Assay, a bias-controlled multiplex PCR. As for the original processing: Within the assay, amplification of reference gene primers was used to estimate how many nucleated cells each sample contained. To quantify the absolute abundance of each unique TCRbeta CDR3 rearrangement, sequence reads were collapsed and filtered. For each sample, productive Simpson clonality was calculated by taking the square root of Simpson's diversity index across productive rearrangements. Here the immuneACCESS table is served through TCRdb, limited to in-frame sequences with V and J called. Missing clones are a known gap in these copies; in checked studies unresolved V genes cover under half, and the rest lacks a known reason. Clone size and V and J calls were adopted from that table, with D and trimming inferred from the DNA. The sample table lists about 180,000 clones, about 81% of them with a count of one. The ten largest clones represent approximately 12% of the sample.

What was sequenced was peripheral blood. The receptor chain draws on TRBV23-1 and TRBJ2-7, with TRBD1 tentatively as D gene (6 bases match). Being an ORF, TRBV23-1 has a function that is uncertain. This TCR was recovered from a woman older than 75 with COVID-19, enrolled during active disease. The CDR3 has the sequence CASSHPTGGSYEQYF. The DNA reads TGCGCCAGCAGTCACCCGACAGGTGGCAGCTACGAGCAGTACTTC.